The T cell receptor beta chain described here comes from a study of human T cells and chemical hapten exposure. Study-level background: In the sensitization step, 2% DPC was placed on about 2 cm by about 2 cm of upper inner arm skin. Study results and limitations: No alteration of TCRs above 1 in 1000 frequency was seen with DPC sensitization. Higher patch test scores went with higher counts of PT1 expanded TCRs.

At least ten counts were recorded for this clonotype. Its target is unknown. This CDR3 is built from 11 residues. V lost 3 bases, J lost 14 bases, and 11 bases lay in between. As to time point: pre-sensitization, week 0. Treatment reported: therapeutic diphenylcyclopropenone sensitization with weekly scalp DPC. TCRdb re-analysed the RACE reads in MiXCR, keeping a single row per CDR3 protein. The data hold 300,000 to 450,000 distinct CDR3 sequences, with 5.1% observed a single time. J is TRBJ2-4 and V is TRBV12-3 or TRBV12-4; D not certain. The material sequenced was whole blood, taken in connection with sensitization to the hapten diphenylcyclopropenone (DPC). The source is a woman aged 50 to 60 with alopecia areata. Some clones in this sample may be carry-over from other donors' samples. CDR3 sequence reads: CASSFEGYKYF. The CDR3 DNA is TGTGCCAGCAGTTTCGAAGGATACAAGTACTTC.